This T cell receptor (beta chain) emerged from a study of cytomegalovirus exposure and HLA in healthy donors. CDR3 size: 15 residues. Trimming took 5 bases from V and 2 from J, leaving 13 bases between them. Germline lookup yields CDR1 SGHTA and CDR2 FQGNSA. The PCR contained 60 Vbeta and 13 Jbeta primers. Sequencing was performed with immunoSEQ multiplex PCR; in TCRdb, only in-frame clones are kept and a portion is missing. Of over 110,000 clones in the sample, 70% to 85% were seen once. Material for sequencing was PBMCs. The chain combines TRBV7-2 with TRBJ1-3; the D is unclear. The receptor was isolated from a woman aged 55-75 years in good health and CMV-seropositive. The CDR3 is CASSTQVHPGNTIYF. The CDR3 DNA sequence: TGTGCCAGCAGCACCCAGGTCCACCCTGGAAACACCATATATTTT.